The next 28 T cell receptor beta chains were all read from a single sample in a study of T-cell reconstitution after alpha-beta-depleted transplantation in children. The TCRbeta library incorporated unique molecular identifiers. TCRdb recomputed calls from the PCR reads with MiXCR, one row per CDR3 protein. This sample has over 400,000 distinct CDR3 sequences; approximately 12% occur once, and the top ten carry about 5.4%. Sequenced material: PBMCs from the stem cell graft donor, taken from the stem cell graft. The source of these receptors is a human donor who donated a stem cell graft to a child with combined immunodeficiency.

This clonotype was recorded many times. The V gene is TRBV7-9, the J gene TRBJ2-7; 7 nucleotides match TRBD2. Germline V lookup: CDR1 SEHNR, CDR2 FQNEAQ (reference sequence). V trimming: 6 bases; J trimming: 2 bases; junction bases outside the gene matches: 4. This CDR3 has 13 residues. CDR3 nucleotides: TGTGCCAGCAGTAACGGACTAGCCTACGAGCAGTACTTC. This translates into CASSNGLAYEQYF.

The V gene is TRBV27, the J gene TRBJ2-7; 7 positions agree with TRBD2. The CDR3 spans 14 residues. CDR1 is MNHEY, CDR2 SMNVEV, per germline (reference sequence). The trim removed 5 bases at V and 5 bases at J, leaving 9 bases unmatched. CDR3 coding DNA: TGTGCCAGCAGTCCTCAGACTAGCCGCGACGAGCAGTACTTC. Protein sequence: CASSPQTSRDEQYF.

The chain joins TRBV7-2 to TRBJ2-7; 7 nucleotides align to TRBD1. The CDR3 is made up of 14 amino acids. J lost 4 bases, V lost 1 base, and 4 bases had no gene match. Germline-derived CDR1 and CDR2 are SGHTA and FQGNSA. The CDR3 is CASSLGDREYEQYF. In nucleotides, the CDR3 is TGTGCCAGCAGCTTAGGAGACAGGGAATACGAGCAGTACTTC.

This clonotype was detected only a few times. V is TRBV5-1 and J is TRBJ1-1; possibly TRBD1 for D (5 bases). Germline V lookup: CDR1 SGHRS, CDR2 YFSETQ. CDR3 size: 13 residues. Deletions cut 0 bases from V and 7 bases from J, with 10 bases between. In DNA form, the CDR3 reads TGCGCCAGCAGCTTGGCCTCGGGGGGTGAAGCTTTCTTT. Its protein is CASSLASGGEAFF. Full variable domain (remainder filled in from reference TRBV5-1 and TRBJ1-1): KAGVTQTPRYLIKTRGQQVTLSCSPISGHRSVSWYQQTPGQGLQFLFEYFSETQRNKGNFPGRFSGRQFSNSRSEMNVSTLELGDSALYLCASSLASGGEAFFGQGTRLTVV.

J is TRBJ2-5 and V is TRBV15, with 7 nucleotides matching TRBD1. Germline CDR1 is LNHNV and CDR2 is YYDKDF (reference sequence). The junction had 7 bases not matched to a gene; V was cut back by 4 bases and J by 2 bases. The CDR3 has 15 amino acids. CDR3 bases: TGTGCCACCAGCACCAGACAGGGTTGGCAAGAGACCCAGTACTTC. It encodes CATSTRQGWQETQYF. The full variable domain, its missing parts supplied by reference TRBV15 and TRBJ2-5, is DAMVIQNPRYQVTQFGKPVTLSCSQTLNHNVMYWYQQKSSQAPKLLFHYYDKDFNNEADTPDNFQSRRPNTSFCFLDIRSPGLGDTAMYLCATSTRQGWQETQYFGPGTRLLVL.

The gene calls are TRBV18 and TRBJ2-1, with TRBD2 identical over 12 bases. This CDR3 contains 15 residues. The V and J ends lost 4 bases and 5 bases, in that order; junction bases with no gene match: 3. Germline CDR1 is KGHSH and CDR2 is LQKENI. The CDR3 here is CASSHSSGRDNEQFF. CDR3 DNA sequence: TGTGCCAGCTCACACTCTAGCGGGAGGGACAATGAGCAGTTCTTC.

About this clonotype: It may be a read error: a sequence one base away is much more abundant. This sequence joins TRBV29-1 and TRBJ1-2; the D gene is possibly TRBD1 (5 bases). This CDR3 is built from 12 residues. Trimming pared 4 bases from V and 4 bases from J, leaving 10 bases between. Looked up from germline, CDR1 is SQVTM and CDR2 is ANQGSEA. The CDR3 here is CSVVGGSYGYTF. In DNA form, the CDR3 reads TGCAGCGTTGTGGGGGGGTCCTATGGCTACACCTTC.

In this sample, this clonotype turned up a few times. The J gene is TRBJ2-7, the V gene TRBV5-1; 7 bases map to TRBD1. V gave up 2 bases and J gave up 2 bases; unmatched junction bases: 4. Germline V gene data show CDR1 as SGHRS and CDR2 as YFSETQ. This CDR3 contains 14 residues. The DNA of the CDR3 is TGCGCCAGCAGCTTATCGACAGGGACCTACGAGCAGTACTTC. Protein product: CASSLSTGTYEQYF.

At least ten counts were recorded for this clonotype. V and J are TRBV10-3 and TRBJ2-2, with 8 bases matching TRBD1. CDR1 is ENHRY and CDR2 is SYGVKD in the germline V gene. The trim removed 3 bases at V and 4 bases at J, leaving 19 bases unmatched. The CDR3 covers 20 residues. The CDR3 DNA reads TGTGCCATCAGTGACCCAGTAGGCCCAGGGGGCGCGGTCAGCACCGGGGAGCTGTTTTTT. Translation: CAISDPVGPGGAVSTGELFF.

The rearrangement uses TRBV7-9 and TRBJ2-2, with D possibly matching TRBD2 (6 bases). The CDR3 runs to 13 residues. V lost 3 bases, J lost 7 bases, and 9 bases lay in between. The germline V gene has CDR1 SEHNR and CDR2 FQNEAQ (reference sequence). The CDR3 DNA reads TGTGCCAGCAGCTTTTCGGGAGACGGGGAGCTGTTTTTT. This encodes CASSFSGDGELFF.

V and J are TRBV5-1 and TRBJ2-1; TRBD2 aligns across 9 bases. Germline CDR1 and CDR2: SGHRS and YFSETQ. Germline trimming cut 4 bases from V and 9 bases from J; bases unmatched to any gene: 8. CDR3 length: 14 residues. The CDR3 is CASSISGGPREQFF. The CDR3 bases are TGCGCCAGCAGCATTAGCGGGGGCCCGCGTGAGCAGTTCTTC.

The chain employs TRBV30 and TRBJ2-4; 7 bases align to TRBD1. CDR1 GTSNPN and CDR2 SVGIG come from the germline V gene (reference sequence). The CDR3 length is 16 residues. V lost 1 base, J lost 4 bases, and 10 bases stayed unmatched. The CDR3, as DNA: TGTGCCTGGAGTGAAGGGGACAGTTGGGTAAAAAACATTCAGTACTTC. It is translated as CAWSEGDSWVKNIQYF.

This chain uses TRBV9 with TRBJ2-5; 10 bases are a match to TRBD2. V trimming: 3 bases; J trimming: 4 bases; junction bases outside the gene matches: 6. Germline CDR1 and CDR2: SGDLS and YYNGEE. The CDR3 is 15 residues long. The chain's CDR3 is CASSELAGVGETQYF. For the CDR3, the DNA is TGTGCCAGCAGCGAGCTAGCGGGAGTGGGAGAGACCCAGTACTTC.

This clonotype occurred many times. The chain carries TRBV12-3 or TRBV12-4 and TRBJ2-3; 7 bases line up with TRBD1. There are 13 residues in the CDR3. V dropped 6 bases and J dropped 3; count of bases not matched to a gene: 3. The CDR3 DNA sequence: TGTGCCAGCAGCACGGACAGGACAGATACGCAGTATTTT. This codes for CASSTDRTDTQYF.

This clonotype showed up just a few times. The chain employs TRBV29-1 and TRBJ2-2; no reliable D call. The CDR3 length is 13 residues. Trimming cost V 4 bases and J 1 base, with 7 bases left between them. Germline-derived CDR1 and CDR2 are SQVTM and ANQGSEA. CDR3 amino acids: CSVGGGNTGELFF. The CDR3 DNA follows: TGCAGCGTTGGGGGTGGGAACACCGGGGAGCTGTTTTTT.

Here the CDR3 reads CSVEREGGTGELFF. The CDR3 DNA reads TGCAGCGTTGAGCGGGAGGGTGGCACCGGGGAGCTGTTTTTT. V usage is TRBV29-1 and J usage is TRBJ2-2, with 9 bases aligning to TRBD2. V dropped 3 bases and J dropped 4; count of bases not matched to a gene: 3. The V gene's germline CDR1 is SQVTM and CDR2 ANQGSEA. The CDR3 is 14 residues long.

This clonotype was recorded many times. The chain has TRBV12-3 or TRBV12-4 and TRBJ2-7; D is undetermined. V was clipped by 5 bases and J by 4 bases, with 6 bases between them. The CDR3 is 11 amino acids. In nucleotides, the CDR3 is TGTGCCAGCAGTAACGCTTACGAGCAGTACTTC. Translation: CASSNAYEQYF.

This clonotype occurred many times. The J gene is TRBJ1-3, the V gene TRBV12-3 or TRBV12-4, with D possibly TRBD1 on 5 matching bases. This CDR3 region has 15 residues. Between the trimmed V and J ends, which lost 4 bases and 2 bases, there was a span of 12 bases. The CDR3 is CASSSDSTAGNTIYF. The DNA for the CDR3 is TGTGCCAGCAGTTCAGACAGTACTGCTGGAAACACCATATATTTT.

This clonotype occurred a few times. This chain uses TRBV5-8 with TRBJ2-3; D remains unclear. The V and J ends lost 0 bases and 2 bases respectively, with 7 bases between them. In germline, CDR1 is SGHTS, CDR2 YDEGEE. The CDR3 runs to 14 residues. The CDR3 DNA reads TGTGCCAGCAGCTTGGCGGAGAACACAGATACGCAGTATTTT. Protein product: CASSLAENTDTQYF.

At least ten counts were recorded for this clonotype. The genes are TRBV6-5 and TRBJ2-1; TRBD2 matches 8 bases. Germline trimming cut 8 bases from V and 4 bases from J; bases unmatched to any gene: 10. Germline V lookup: CDR1 MNHEY, CDR2 SVGAGI. The CDR3 has 15 residues. Written as DNA, the CDR3 is TGTGCCAGCCGTATCGGGACTAGTTCTTACAATGAGCAGTTCTTC. Translation: CASRIGTSSYNEQFF.

This clonotype was seen only a few times. The chain is built from TRBV29-1 and TRBJ2-1; TRBD1 might be the D (6 bases). The V gene's germline CDR1 is SQVTM and CDR2 ANQGSEA. This CDR3 contains 13 residues. V dropped 8 bases and J dropped 5 bases, with 16 bases sitting between them. The CDR3 DNA sequence: TGCAGCTCAACGCGCCAGGGGAACAATGAGCAGTTCTTC. Translating gives CSSTRQGNNEQFF.

J is TRBJ2-5 and V is TRBV5-1; 7 bases map to TRBD1. Unmatched junction bases numbered 9, after V lost 4 bases and J lost 0 bases. CDR1 and CDR2 from the germline V gene are SGHRS and YFSETQ. The CDR3 is 16 residues long. Here the CDR3 DNA reads TGCGCCAGCAGCGTGGTGGGCCAGGGGGACCAAGAGACCCAGTACTTC. Translating gives CASSVVGQGDQETQYF.

This clonotype has only a few counts. The chain carries TRBV5-1 and TRBJ2-3; 11 bases align to TRBD1. The CDR3 is made up of 18 amino acids. The germline V gene encodes CDR1 SGHRS and CDR2 YFSETQ. V shed 0 bases, J shed 5 bases, and the junction held 11 bases outside the gene matches. CDR3 in amino acids: CASSLDPFGTGGLDTQYF. The CDR3 nucleotides read TGCGCCAGCAGCTTGGATCCCTTTGGGACAGGGGGTCTAGATACGCAGTATTTT.

This clonotype was recorded at least ten times. V gene TRBV12-3 or TRBV12-4 combines with J gene TRBJ1-4, with D possibly matching TRBD1 (5 bases). Trimming stripped 2 bases from V and 4 bases from J, with 11 bases between. The CDR3 extends over 15 amino acids. The CDR3 region is CASSLLGGSNEKLFF. CDR3 nucleotide sequence: TGTGCCAGCAGTTTATTGGGGGGAAGTAATGAAAAACTGTTTTTT.

The rearrangement links TRBV7-8 to TRBJ2-7; 15 bases agree with TRBD2. J gave up 3 bases and V 5 bases, and 8 bases lay outside the gene matches. The CDR3 contains 17 residues. The germline gives CDR1 SGHVS, CDR2 FQNEAQ. CDR3 DNA sequence: TGTGCCAGCAGCCCAGGGACTAGCGGGAGGCGGGACTACGAGCAGTACTTC. This gives the protein CASSPGTSGRRDYEQYF.

This clonotype was counted between two and nine times. V and J are TRBV29-1 and TRBJ1-1; 9 bases line up with TRBD1. The CDR3 is made up of 13 amino acids. Germline CDR1 and CDR2: SQVTM and ANQGSEA. The CDR3 DNA follows: TGCAGTATTAGGGACAGGGTGGGTTCTGAAGCTTTCTTT. The encoded protein is CSIRDRVGSEAFF.

This chain joins TRBV2 and TRBJ2-7, with D possibly called TRBD1 or TRBD2 (5 bases each). The CDR3 loop spans 15 amino acids. CDR1 is SNHLY, CDR2 FYNNEI, per germline. The V end was cut by 6 bases, the J end by 2 bases, with 17 bases between. The CDR3 DNA sequence: TGTGCCAGCAGAGACCCTCGGGACCGCCCCTACGAGCAGTACTTC. It specifies CASRDPRDRPYEQYF.

In this sample, this clonotype turned up many times. The DNA for the CDR3 is TGTGCCAGCAGTTTAACAGCCGGGGAGCTGTTTTTT. As protein: CASSLTAGELFF. This rearrangement joins TRBV12-3 or TRBV12-4 to TRBJ2-2; no reliable D call. The CDR3 spans 12 residues. V dropped 2 bases and J dropped 6 bases, with 4 bases sitting between them.